A selection of T cell receptor beta chains follows, all from one sample in a study of cytotoxic CD8 clonotypes in ibrutinib-treated CLL. Sequencing used immunoSEQ multiplex PCR; TCRdb keeps in-frame clones, though not all of them. The sample lists about 92,000 clones; 70% to 80% were seen once. The material was PBMCs, obtained after 24 months of ibrutinib treatment. The receptors were sampled from a human donor with chronic lymphocytic leukemia. The CDR3 runs from the conserved cysteine through the conserved F or W. The D gene is left open where the match is weak. Expanded clones are given a class, and other clones once, few, many or no size at all.

V gene,D gene,J gene,clone size,CDR3 protein,CDR3 DNA
TRBV6-4,TRBD1,TRBJ1-5,-,CAKTPVRTGVFQPQHF,TGTGCCAAGACACCAGTCAGGACAGGGGTATTTCAGCCCCAGCATTTT
TRBV6-6,-,TRBJ2-7,-,CASSELYSYEQYF,TGTGCCAGCAGCGAGCTTTACTCCTACGAGCAGTACTTC
TRBV2,TRBD1,TRBJ2-5,-,CATGRQGRWETQYF,TGTGCCACAGGACGACAGGGCAGGTGGGAGACCCAGTACTTC
TRBV7-8,TRBD2,TRBJ2-5,-,CASSYVGGRTKTQYF,TGTGCCAGCAGCTACGTGGGCGGGAGGACAAAGACCCAGTACTTC
TRBV18,TRBD1,TRBJ2-7,-,CASSTTGGYSSYEQYF,TGTGCCAGCTCAACTACAGGGGGTTACAGCTCCTACGAGCAGTACTTC
TRBV14,-,TRBJ1-4,-,CASSQARRRPNEKLFF,TGTGCCAGCAGCCAAGCCAGGAGGAGACCTAATGAAAAACTGTTTTTT
TRBV11-1,-,TRBJ2-5,-,CASSRWVQRQETQYF,TGTGCCAGCAGCAGATGGGTCCAGAGGCAAGAGACCCAGTACTTC
TRBV7-9,-,TRBJ1-1,-,CASRPPGRAAEAFF,TGTGCCAGCAGACCTCCGGGTCGTGCTGCTGAAGCTTTCTTT
TRBV15,TRBD1,TRBJ1-5,-,CATSGDRGRNYSNQPQHF,TGTGCCACCAGCGGGGACAGGGGGCGTAATTATAGCAATCAGCCCCAGCATTTT
TRBV5-1,-,TRBJ2-1,-,CASSLDSNEQFF,TGCGCCAGCAGCTTAGACAGCAATGAGCAGTTCTTC
TRBV6-6,TRBD1,TRBJ2-1,once,CASRARDSSYNEQFF,TGTGCCAGCCGAGCTCGGGACAGCTCCTACAATGAGCAGTTCTTC
TRBV28,-,TRBJ2-4,-,CASSLWGAKNIQYF,TGTGCCAGCAGTTTGTGGGGAGCCAAAAACATTCAGTACTTC
TRBV4-3,-,TRBJ2-1,-,CASSHRGAEFF,TGCGCCAGCAGCCACCGGGGGGCCGAGTTCTTC
TRBV7-7,TRBD1,TRBJ2-5,-,CASSLTGVGETQYF,TGTGCTAGCAGCCTCACAGGGGTAGGAGAGACCCAGTACTTC
TRBV7-9,TRBD1,TRBJ2-5,-,CASSPGQGAGTQYF,TGTGCCAGCAGCCCGGGACAGGGGGCGGGGACCCAGTACTTC
TRBV6-1,-,TRBJ2-3,-,CASSAGAGRTDTQYF,TGTGCCAGCAGTGCCGGGGCCGGGCGCACAGATACGCAGTATTTT
TRBV10-2,-,TRBJ1-2,-,CASSESTRVRRAYGYTF,TGCGCCAGCAGTGAGTCGACTCGGGTTCGAAGGGCCTATGGCTACACCTTC
TRBV6-6,-,TRBJ1-2,-,CASSEWAHTF,TGTGCCAGCAGTGAATGGGCTCATACCTTC
TRBV7-6,-,TRBJ1-1,once,CASSLEEGAEAFF,TGTGCCAGCAGCTTAGAAGAGGGGGCTGAAGCTTTCTTT
TRBV7-2,-,TRBJ1-2,-,CASSTQINYGYTF,TGTGCCAGCAGCACGCAGATAAACTATGGCTACACCTTC
TRBV9,-,TRBJ1-4,once,CASSVVGGTGEKLFF,TGTGCCAGCAGCGTAGTAGGTGGGACGGGGGAAAAACTGTTTTTT
TRBV27,-,TRBJ2-1,-,CASSLAGINEQFF,TGTGCCAGCAGTTTAGCAGGGATCAATGAGCAGTTCTTC
TRBV7-6,TRBD2,TRBJ2-1,-,CASSWGLAGGNEQFF,TGTGCCAGCAGCTGGGGACTAGCGGGAGGCAATGAGCAGTTCTTC
TRBV7-9,TRBD1,TRBJ1-2,few,CASSLRDSGGYTF,TGTGCCAGCAGCCTCCGGGACAGCGGAGGCTACACCTTC
TRBV11-2,TRBD2,TRBJ2-5,-,CASSQGAGPQETQYF,TGCGCCAGCAGCCAAGGAGCGGGGCCCCAAGAGACCCAGTACTTC
TRBV4-1,TRBD1,TRBJ2-7,-,CASSRGTGISYEQYF,TGCGCCAGCAGCCGCGGGACAGGGATATCCTACGAGCAGTACTTC
TRBV2,-,TRBJ2-5,-,CASISDLQETQYF,TGTGCCAGCATATCGGATTTACAAGAGACCCAGTACTTC
TRBV2,-,TRBJ1-1,-,CASSGDRWMDTEAFF,TGTGCCAGCAGTGGGGACCGCTGGATGGACACTGAAGCTTTCTTT
TRBV5-6,-,TRBJ1-6,-,CASSFRFSYNSPLHF,TGTGCCAGCAGCTTCCGTTTCTCCTATAATTCACCCCTCCACTTT
TRBV6-6,-,TRBJ1-2,-,CASSDSLYGYTF,TGTGCCAGCAGCGACAGCCTCTATGGCTACACCTTC
TRBV2,TRBD1,TRBJ1-6,-,CASSYQQGASVNSPLHF,TGTGCCAGCAGTTATCAACAGGGGGCGTCGGTAAATTCACCCCTCCACTTT
TRBV30,-,TRBJ1-1,many,CAWRHRDLLNTEAFF,TGTGCCTGGAGACACAGGGATCTTCTGAACACTGAAGCTTTCTTT
TRBV7-9,-,TRBJ2-7,-,CASTSGLSVRGAYEQYF,TGTGCCAGCACCTCCGGGTTGTCGGTGAGGGGAGCCTACGAGCAGTACTTC
TRBV2,-,TRBJ1-5,-,CASSEVSKYSNQPQHF,TGTGCCAGCAGTGAAGTCAGTAAATATAGCAATCAGCCCCAGCATTTT
TRBV5-6,-,TRBJ1-5,-,CASSRGGLRNQPQHF,TGTGCCAGCAGCAGAGGGGGTCTTCGCAATCAGCCCCAGCATTTT